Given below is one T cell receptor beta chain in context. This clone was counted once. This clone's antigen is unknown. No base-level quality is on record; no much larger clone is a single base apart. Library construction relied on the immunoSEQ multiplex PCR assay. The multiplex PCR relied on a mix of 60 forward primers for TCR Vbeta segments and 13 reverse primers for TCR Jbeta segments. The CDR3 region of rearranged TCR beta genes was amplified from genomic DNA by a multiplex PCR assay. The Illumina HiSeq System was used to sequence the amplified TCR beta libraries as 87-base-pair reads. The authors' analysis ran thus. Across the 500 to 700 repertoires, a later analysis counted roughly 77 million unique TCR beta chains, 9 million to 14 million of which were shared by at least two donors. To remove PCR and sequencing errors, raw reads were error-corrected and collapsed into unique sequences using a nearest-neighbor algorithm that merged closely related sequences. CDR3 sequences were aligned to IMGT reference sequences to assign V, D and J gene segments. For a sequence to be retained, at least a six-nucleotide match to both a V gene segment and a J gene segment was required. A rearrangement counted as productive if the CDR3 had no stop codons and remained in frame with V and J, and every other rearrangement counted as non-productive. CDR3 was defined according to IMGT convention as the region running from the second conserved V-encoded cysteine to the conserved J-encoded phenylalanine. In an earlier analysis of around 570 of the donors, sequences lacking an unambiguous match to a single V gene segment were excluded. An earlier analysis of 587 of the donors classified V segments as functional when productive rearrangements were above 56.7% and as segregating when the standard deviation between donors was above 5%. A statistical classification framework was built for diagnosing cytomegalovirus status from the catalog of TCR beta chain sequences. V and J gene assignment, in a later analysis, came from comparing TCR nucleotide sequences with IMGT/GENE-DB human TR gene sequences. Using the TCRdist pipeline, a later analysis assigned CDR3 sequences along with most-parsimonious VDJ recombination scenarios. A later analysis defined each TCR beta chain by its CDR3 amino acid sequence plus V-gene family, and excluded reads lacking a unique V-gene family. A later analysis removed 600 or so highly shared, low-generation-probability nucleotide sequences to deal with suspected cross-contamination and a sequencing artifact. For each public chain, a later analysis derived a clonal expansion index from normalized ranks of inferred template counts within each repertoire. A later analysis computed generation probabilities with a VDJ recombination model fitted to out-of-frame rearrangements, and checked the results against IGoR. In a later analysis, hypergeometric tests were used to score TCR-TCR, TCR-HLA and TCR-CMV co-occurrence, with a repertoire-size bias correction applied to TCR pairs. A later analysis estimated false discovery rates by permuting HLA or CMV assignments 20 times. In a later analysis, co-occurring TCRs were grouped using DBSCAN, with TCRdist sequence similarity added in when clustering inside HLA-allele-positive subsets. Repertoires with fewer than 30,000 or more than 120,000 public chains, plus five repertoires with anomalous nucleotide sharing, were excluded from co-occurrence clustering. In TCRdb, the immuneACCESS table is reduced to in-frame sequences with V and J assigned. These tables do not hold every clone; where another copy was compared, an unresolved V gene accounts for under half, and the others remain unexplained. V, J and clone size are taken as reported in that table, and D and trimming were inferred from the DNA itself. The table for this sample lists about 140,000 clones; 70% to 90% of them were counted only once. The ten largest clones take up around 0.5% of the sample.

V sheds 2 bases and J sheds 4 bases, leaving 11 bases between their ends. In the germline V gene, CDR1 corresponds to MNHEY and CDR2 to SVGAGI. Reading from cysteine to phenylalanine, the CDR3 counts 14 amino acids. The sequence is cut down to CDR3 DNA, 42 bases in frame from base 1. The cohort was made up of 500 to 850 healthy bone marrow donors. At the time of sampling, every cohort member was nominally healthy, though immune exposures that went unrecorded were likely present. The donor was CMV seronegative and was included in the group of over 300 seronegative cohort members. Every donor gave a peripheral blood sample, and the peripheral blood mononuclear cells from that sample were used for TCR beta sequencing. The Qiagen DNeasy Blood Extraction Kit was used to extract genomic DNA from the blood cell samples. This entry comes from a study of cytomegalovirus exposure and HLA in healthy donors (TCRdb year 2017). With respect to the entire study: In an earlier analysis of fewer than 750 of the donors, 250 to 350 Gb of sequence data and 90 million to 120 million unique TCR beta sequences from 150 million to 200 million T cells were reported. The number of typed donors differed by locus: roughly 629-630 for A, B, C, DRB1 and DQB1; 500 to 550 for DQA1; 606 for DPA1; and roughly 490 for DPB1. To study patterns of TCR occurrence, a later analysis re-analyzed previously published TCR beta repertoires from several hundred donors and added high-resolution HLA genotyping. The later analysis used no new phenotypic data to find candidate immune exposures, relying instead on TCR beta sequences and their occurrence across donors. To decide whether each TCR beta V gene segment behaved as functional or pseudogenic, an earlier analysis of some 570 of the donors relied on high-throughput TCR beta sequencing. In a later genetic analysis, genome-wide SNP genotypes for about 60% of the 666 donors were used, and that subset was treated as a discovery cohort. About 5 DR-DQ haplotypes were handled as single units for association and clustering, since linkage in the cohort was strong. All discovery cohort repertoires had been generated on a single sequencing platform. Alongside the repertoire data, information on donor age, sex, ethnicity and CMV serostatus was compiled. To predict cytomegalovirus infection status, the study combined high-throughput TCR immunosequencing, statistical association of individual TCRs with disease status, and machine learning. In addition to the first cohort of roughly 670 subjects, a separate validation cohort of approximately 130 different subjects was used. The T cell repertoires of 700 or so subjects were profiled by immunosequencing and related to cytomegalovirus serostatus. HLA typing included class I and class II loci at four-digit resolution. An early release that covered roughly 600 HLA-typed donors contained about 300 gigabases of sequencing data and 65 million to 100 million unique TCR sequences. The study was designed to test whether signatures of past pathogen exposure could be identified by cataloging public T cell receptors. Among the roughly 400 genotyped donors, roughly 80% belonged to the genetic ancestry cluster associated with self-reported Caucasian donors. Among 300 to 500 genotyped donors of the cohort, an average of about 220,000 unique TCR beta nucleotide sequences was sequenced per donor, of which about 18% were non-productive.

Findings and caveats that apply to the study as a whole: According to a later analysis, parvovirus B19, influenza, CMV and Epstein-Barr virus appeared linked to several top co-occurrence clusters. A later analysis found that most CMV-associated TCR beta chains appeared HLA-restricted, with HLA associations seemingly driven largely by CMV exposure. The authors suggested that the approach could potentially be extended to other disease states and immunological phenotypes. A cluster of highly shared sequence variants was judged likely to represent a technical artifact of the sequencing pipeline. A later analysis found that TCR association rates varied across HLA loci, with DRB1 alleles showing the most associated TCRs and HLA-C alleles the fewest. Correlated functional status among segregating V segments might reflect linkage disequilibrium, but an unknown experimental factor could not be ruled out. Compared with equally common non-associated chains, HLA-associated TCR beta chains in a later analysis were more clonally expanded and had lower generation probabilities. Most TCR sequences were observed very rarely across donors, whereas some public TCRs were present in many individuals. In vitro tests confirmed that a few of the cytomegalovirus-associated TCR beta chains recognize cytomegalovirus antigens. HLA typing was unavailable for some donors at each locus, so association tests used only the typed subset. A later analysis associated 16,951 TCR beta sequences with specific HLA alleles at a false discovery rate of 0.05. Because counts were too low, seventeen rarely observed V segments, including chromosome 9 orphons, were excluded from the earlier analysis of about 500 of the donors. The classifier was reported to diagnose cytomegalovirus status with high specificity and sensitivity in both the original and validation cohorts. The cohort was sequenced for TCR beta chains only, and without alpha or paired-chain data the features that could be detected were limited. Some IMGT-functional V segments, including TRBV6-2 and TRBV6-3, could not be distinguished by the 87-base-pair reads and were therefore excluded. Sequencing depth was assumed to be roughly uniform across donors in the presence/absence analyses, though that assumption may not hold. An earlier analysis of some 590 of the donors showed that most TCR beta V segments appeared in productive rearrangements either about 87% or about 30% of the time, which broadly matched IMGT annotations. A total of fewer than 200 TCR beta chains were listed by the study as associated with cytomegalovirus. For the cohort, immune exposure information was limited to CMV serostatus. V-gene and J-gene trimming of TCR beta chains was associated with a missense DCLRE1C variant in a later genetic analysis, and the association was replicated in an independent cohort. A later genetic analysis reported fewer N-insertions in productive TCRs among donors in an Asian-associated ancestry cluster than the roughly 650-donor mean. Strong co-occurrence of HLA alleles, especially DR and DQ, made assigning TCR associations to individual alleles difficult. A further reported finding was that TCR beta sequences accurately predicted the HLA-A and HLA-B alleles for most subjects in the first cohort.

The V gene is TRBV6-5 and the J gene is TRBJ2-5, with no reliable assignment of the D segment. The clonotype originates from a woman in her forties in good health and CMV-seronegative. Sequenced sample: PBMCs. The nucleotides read TGTGCCAGCAGTTACGGTCAAGTCGGAGAGACCCAGTACTTC. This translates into CASSYGQVGETQYF.